This T cell receptor beta chain was observed in a study of blood T cell repertoires in COVID-19. Profiled with immunoSEQ multiplex PCR; TCRdb holds only in-frame clones, not every one. The table includes about 420,000 clones, roughly 89% detected once. Germline-derived CDR1 and CDR2 are SGHAT and FQNNGV. V was clipped by 5 bases and J by 1 base; unmatched bases: 15. The CDR3 totals 19 residues. V is TRBV11-2 and J is TRBJ2-1; 9 bases agree with TRBD2. The sample comprised peripheral blood. This sequence originates from a man younger than 35 with COVID-19, enrolled during active disease. For the CDR3, the DNA is TGTGCCAGCAGCCCCTCGGGGCTAGCGGGATATGGGTCCTACAATGAGCAGTTCTTC. This gives the protein CASSPSGLAGYGSYNEQFF.